This T cell receptor beta chain was sequenced for a study of shared clonotypes between healthy human individuals. Some clones are missing from TCRdb's copy, which holds only in-frame ones; the method was immunoSEQ multiplex PCR. The table lists over 2 million clones, approximately 95% of them singletons, with more than 0.1% in the top ten. Subsets obtained from CD4+ cells comprised CD45RA+ naive and CD45RA-negative memory cells. The V end was cut by 3 bases, the J end by 0 bases, with 17 bases between. The CDR3 loop spans 17 amino acids. In germline, CDR1 is MNHEY, CDR2 SMNVEV (reference sequence). The receptor's source is a young man in good health. The chain joins TRBV27 to TRBJ1-2; perhaps TRBD1 as D (5 bases). Material: naive CD4+ T cells sorted from blood. Indicated subset: CD45RA+ positively selected. The CDR3 loop reads CASSLGGGFGPNYGYTF. CDR3 nucleotides: TGTGCCAGCAGTTTGGGGGGGGGTTTTGGACCTAACTATGGCTACACCTTC.